These 17 T cell receptor beta chains originate from one sample sequenced in a study of PD-1 blockade in classical Hodgkin lymphoma. Clones were read by immunoSEQ multiplex PCR, and TCRdb kept only the in-frame ones, dropping some. This sample yields tens of thousands of clones, of which 88% are seen a single time; over 5% belongs to the top ten. Relapses following autologous stem cell transplantation were seen in all patients, with brentuximab vedotin exposure varying. The sample consisted of peripheral blood mononuclear cells (PBMCs), taken before the second cycle of nivolumab. Receptors originate from a human donor with classical Hodgkin lymphoma.

This clone has just a few counts. CDR3 sequence: CASIPSTVPSSEAFF. The CDR3 DNA follows: TGTGCCAGTATTCCTTCGACAGTGCCAAGCTCTGAAGCTTTCTTT. This rearrangement joins TRBV19 to TRBJ1-1, with TRBD1 as a possible D gene (5 bases). Germline CDR1 and CDR2: LNHDA and SQIVND (reference sequence). The CDR3 loop spans 15 amino acids. V lost 7 bases to trimming and J lost 6 bases, with 21 bases between them.

The genes are TRBV6-6 and TRBJ1-5; a possible D gene is TRBD1 (5 bases). Germline loops: CDR1 MNHNY, CDR2 SVGAGI (reference sequence). The length of the CDR3 is 15 residues. Trimming shortened V by 2 bases and J by 3 bases, and 11 bases separated the two germline ends. The CDR3 DNA follows: TGTGCCAGCAGTTACCTCCAGGGAGTCAATCAGCCCCAGCATTTT. This translates into CASSYLQGVNQPQHF.

The gene calls are TRBV5-1 and TRBJ2-7, with D hard to call. There are 14 residues in the CDR3. Germline lookup yields CDR1 SGHRS and CDR2 YFSETQ. The germline V and J ends were trimmed by 1 base and 2 bases, with 10 bases remaining between them. CDR3: CASSLITGTYEQYF. CDR3 DNA: TGCGCCAGCAGCTTGATTACGGGCACCTACGAGCAGTACTTC.

The chain joins TRBV19 to TRBJ1-2; D may be TRBD1 (5 bases). Germline CDR1 is LNHDA and CDR2 is SQIVND (reference sequence). Trimming stripped 7 bases from V and 8 bases from J, with 17 bases between. The CDR3 runs 13 residues. CDR3 in amino acids: CASKVPGLGGYTF. CDR3 coding DNA: TGTGCCAGTAAGGTTCCGGGACTTGGAGGCTACACCTTC.

The V and J genes are TRBV6-5 and TRBJ1-2; 7 bases align to TRBD1. With 7 bases clipped from V and 3 bases from J, the junction kept 8 bases outside the gene matches. CDR1 and CDR2 from the germline V gene are MNHEY and SVGAGI. The CDR3 has 14 residues. CDR3 DNA: TGTGCCAGCACCGAGACAGGGAGGGACTATGGCTACACCTTC. Translating gives CASTETGRDYGYTF.

The V gene is TRBV27, the J gene TRBJ2-7, with 7 bases fitting TRBD1. The CDR3 contains 15 residues. The V segment lost 8 bases and the J segment 2 bases; nucleotides outside the gene matches: 12. CDR1 is MNHEY and CDR2 is SMNVEV in the germline V gene (reference sequence). This CDR3 is CASRDRDLIAYEQYF. CDR3 coding DNA: TGTGCCAGCCGAGACAGGGACCTAATTGCCTACGAGCAGTACTTC.

V and J are TRBV5-1 and TRBJ1-4; D is ambiguous. Deletions cut 1 base from V and 4 bases from J, with 8 bases between. Germline loops: CDR1 SGHRS, CDR2 YFSETQ. CDR3 length equals 14 residues. CDR3 nucleotides: TGCGCCAGCAGCTTGAAAGGTGATAATGAAAAACTGTTTTTT. It specifies CASSLKGDNEKLFF.

The J gene is TRBJ2-2, the V gene TRBV5-1; D is perhaps TRBD2 (5 bases). V was pared by 2 bases and J by 1 base, with 12 bases between. From germline, CDR1 is SGHRS and CDR2 YFSETQ. The CDR3 runs to 16 residues. The CDR3 DNA follows: TGCGCCAGCAGCTTTGTGGGTCGGGGGAACACCGGGGAGCTGTTTTTT. Translation: CASSFVGRGNTGELFF.

This clone was observed once. The gene calls are TRBV5-1 and TRBJ2-2, with D tentatively TRBD1 or TRBD2 (6 bases each). The V gene lost 2 bases and the J gene lost 2 bases, with 10 bases spanning the gap. CDR1 is SGHRS and CDR2 is YFSETQ in the germline V gene. This CDR3 has 15 residues. The CDR3 sequence: CASSLGGINTGELFF. CDR3 bases: TGCGCCAGCAGCTTAGGGGGGATCAACACCGGGGAGCTGTTTTTT. Drawing the rest from reference TRBV5-1 and TRBJ2-2, the complete variable domain is KAGVTQTPRYLIKTRGQQVTLSCSPISGHRSVSWYQQTPGQGLQFLFEYFSETQRNKGNFPGRFSGRQFSNSRSEMNVSTLELGDSALYLCASSLGGINTGELFFGEGSRLTVL.

The J gene is TRBJ1-1, the V gene TRBV7-3; D remains ambiguous. CDR3 length equals 13 residues. Germline-derived CDR1 and CDR2 are SGHTA and FQGTGA. Trimming cost V 2 bases and J 3 bases, with 7 bases left between them. The CDR3 sequence: CASSLGGDTEAFF. The CDR3 DNA follows: TGTGCCAGCAGCTTAGGAGGAGACACTGAAGCTTTCTTT.

This clone came up once. V is TRBV7-9 and J is TRBJ2-3, with D maybe TRBD2 (6 bases). Germline lookup yields CDR1 SEHNR and CDR2 FQNEAQ (reference sequence). V lost 7 bases, J lost 0 bases, and 17 bases lay in between. This CDR3 contains 16 residues. CDR3 sequence (DNA): TGTGCCAGCAACCCCTCGGGCCGGGGGAGCACAGATACGCAGTATTTT. Its translation: CASNPSGRGSTDTQYF.

This chain connects TRBV7-9 to TRBJ1-2; D remains ambiguous. The CDR3 extends over 14 amino acids. Germline assignment: CDR1 SEHNR and CDR2 FQNEAQ (reference sequence). The V and J ends lost 5 bases and 6 bases respectively, with 16 bases between them. The CDR3 DNA reads as TGTGCCAGCAGCGTACCCCCGCTGATAGATGGCTACACCTTC. It is translated as CASSVPPLIDGYTF.

The chain uses TRBV7-9 and TRBJ2-7, with D tentatively TRBD1 (5 bases). Trimming cost V 1 base and J 3 bases, with 13 bases left between them. The CDR3 spans 15 residues. Germline V gene lookup returns CDR1 SEHNR and CDR2 FQNEAQ (reference sequence). CDR3 in amino acids: CASSLVAGWSYEQYF. The CDR3 coding sequence is TGTGCCAGCAGCTTAGTGGCAGGGTGGAGCTACGAGCAGTACTTC.

The chain employs TRBV5-1 and TRBJ1-1, with TRBD1 matching over 8 bases. The CDR3 loop spans 14 amino acids. The ends lost 3 bases at V and 7 bases at J; junction bases unmatched: 8. Germline lookup yields CDR1 SGHRS and CDR2 YFSETQ. CDR3 sequence reads: CASSYDRGGSEAFF. In DNA, the CDR3 is TGCGCCAGCAGCTACGACAGGGGCGGGAGTGAAGCTTTCTTT.

V and J are TRBV29-1 and TRBJ1-2; D unresolved. This CDR3 has 15 residues. Germline V CDR1 and CDR2: SQVTM, ANQGSEA. V was pared by 3 bases and J by 3 bases, with 17 bases between. This CDR3 reads CSVDRSFTRDYGYTF. Written as DNA, the CDR3 is TGCAGCGTTGATAGGTCGTTTACTAGGGACTATGGCTACACCTTC.

To note about this clone: Different DNA sequences within this sample yield the same CDR3. This rearrangement joins TRBV5-1 to TRBJ1-5; D gene uncertain. Germline lookup yields CDR1 SGHRS and CDR2 YFSETQ. This CDR3 is 14 amino acids long. V lost 5 bases, J lost 1 base, and 10 bases lay in between. In nucleotides, the CDR3 is TGCGCCAGCAGTCCGGGTCAGAGCAATCAGCCCCAGCATTTT. This gives the protein CASSPGQSNQPQHF.

The V and J genes are TRBV6-1 and TRBJ1-1; D gene unclear. The ends were cut back, 6 bases at V and 0 bases at J, with 5 bases in the middle. This CDR3 region has 12 residues. Germline CDR1 reads MNHNS; CDR2 reads SASEGT. The CDR3 region has the DNA TGTGCCAGCAGGCACTTGAACACTGAAGCTTTCTTT. Encoded protein: CASRHLNTEAFF.